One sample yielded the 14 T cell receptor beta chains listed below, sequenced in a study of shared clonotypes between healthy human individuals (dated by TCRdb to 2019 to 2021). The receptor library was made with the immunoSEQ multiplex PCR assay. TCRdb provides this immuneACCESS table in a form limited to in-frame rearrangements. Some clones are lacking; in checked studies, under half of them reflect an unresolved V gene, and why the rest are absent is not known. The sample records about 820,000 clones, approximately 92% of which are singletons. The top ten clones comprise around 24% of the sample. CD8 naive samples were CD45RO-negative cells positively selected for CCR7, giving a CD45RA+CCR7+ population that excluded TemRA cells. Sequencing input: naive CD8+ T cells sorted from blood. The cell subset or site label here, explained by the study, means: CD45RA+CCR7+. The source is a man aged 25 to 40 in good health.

The CDR3 DNA reads TGTGCCATCAGTGCAGCAGGGGGGGAAGCTTTCTTT. Translating gives CAISAAGGEAFF. The chain links TRBV10-3 to TRBJ1-1; 7 nucleotides agree with TRBD1. Germline V gene lookup returns CDR1 ENHRY and CDR2 SYGVKD. The CDR3 is 12 residues long. Trimming removed 4 bases from V and 8 bases from J; junction bases left unmatched: 4.

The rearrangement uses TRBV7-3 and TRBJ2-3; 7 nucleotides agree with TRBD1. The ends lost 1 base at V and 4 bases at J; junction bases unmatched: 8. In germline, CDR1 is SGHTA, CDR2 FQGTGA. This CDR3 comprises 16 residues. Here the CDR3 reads CASSLIPGQPPDTQYF. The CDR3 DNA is TGTGCCAGCAGCTTAATCCCGGGACAGCCACCAGATACGCAGTATTTT.

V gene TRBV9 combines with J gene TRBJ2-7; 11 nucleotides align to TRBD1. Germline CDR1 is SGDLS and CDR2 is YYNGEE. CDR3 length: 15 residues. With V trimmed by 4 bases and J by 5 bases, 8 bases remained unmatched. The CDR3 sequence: CASSRSGTGGNEQYF. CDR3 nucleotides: TGTGCCAGCAGCAGATCCGGGACAGGGGGTAACGAGCAGTACTTC.

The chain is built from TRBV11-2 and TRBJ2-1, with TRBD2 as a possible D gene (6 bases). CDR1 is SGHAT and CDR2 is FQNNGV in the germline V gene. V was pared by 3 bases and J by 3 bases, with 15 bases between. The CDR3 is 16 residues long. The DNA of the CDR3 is TGTGCCAGCAGCTTTTCCTCGGGAGAGCTCTACAATGAGCAGTTCTTC. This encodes CASSFSSGELYNEQFF. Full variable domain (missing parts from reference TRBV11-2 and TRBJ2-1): EAGVAQSPRYKIIEKRQSVAFWCNPISGHATLYWYQQILGQGPKLLIQFQNNGVVDDSQLPKDRFSAERLKGVDSTLKIQPAKLEDSAVYLCASSFSSGELYNEQFFGPGTRLTVL.

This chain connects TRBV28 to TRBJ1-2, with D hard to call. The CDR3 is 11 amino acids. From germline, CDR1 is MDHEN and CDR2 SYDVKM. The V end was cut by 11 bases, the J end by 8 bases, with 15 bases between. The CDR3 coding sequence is TGTGCCCACGAGAGGTCCGGGGGCTACACCTTC. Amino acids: CAHERSGGYTF.

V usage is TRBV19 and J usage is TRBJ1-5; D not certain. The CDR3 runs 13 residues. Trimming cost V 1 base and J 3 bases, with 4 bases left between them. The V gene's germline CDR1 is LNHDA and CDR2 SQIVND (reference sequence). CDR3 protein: CASSIGYNQPQHF. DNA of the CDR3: TGTGCCAGTAGTATAGGGTACAATCAGCCCCAGCATTTT.

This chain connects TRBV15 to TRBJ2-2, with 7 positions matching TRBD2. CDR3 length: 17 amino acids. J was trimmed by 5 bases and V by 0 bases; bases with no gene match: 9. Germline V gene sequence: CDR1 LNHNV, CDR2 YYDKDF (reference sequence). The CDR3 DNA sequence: TGTGCCACCAGCAGAGATCGTCTCCAAGCGGGAACCGGGGAGCTGTTTTTT. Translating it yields CATSRDRLQAGTGELFF.

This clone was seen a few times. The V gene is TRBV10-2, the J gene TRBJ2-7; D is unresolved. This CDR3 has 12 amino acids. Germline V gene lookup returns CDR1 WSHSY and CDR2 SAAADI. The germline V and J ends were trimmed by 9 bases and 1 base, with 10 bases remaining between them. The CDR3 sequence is CASRALSYEQYF. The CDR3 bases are TGCGCCAGTAGGGCCCTGTCCTACGAGCAGTACTTC.

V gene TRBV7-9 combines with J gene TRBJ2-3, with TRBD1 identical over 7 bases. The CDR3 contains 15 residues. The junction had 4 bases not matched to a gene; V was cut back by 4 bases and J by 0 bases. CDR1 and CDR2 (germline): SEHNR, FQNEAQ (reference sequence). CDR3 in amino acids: CASSSRDSSTDTQYF. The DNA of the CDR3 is TGTGCCAGCAGCTCGAGGGACAGCAGCACAGATACGCAGTATTTT.

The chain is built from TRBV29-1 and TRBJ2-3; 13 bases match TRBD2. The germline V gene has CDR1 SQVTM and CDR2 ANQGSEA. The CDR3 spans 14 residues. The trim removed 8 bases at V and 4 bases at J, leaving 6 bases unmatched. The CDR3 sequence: CSLWTSGSADTQYF. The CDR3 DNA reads TGCAGCCTTTGGACTAGCGGGAGTGCAGATACGCAGTATTTT.

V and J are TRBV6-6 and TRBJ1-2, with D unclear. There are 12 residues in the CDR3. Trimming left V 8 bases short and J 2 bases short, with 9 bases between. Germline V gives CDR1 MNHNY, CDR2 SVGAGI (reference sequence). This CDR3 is CASRAGNYGYTF. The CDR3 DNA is TGTGCCAGCCGTGCGGGGAACTATGGCTACACCTTC.

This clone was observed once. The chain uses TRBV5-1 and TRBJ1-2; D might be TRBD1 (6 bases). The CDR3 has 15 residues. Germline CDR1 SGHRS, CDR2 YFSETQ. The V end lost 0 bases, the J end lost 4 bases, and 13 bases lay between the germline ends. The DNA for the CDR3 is TGCGCCAGCAGCTTGGAGAGGGGGGCAAGCTATGGCTACACCTTC. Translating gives CASSLERGASYGYTF.

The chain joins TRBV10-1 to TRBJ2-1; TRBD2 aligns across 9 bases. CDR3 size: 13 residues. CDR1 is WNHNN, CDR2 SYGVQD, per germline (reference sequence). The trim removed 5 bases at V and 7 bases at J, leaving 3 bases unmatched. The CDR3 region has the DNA TGCGCCAGCAGTCTACTAGCGGGTAATGAGCAGTTCTTC. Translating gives CASSLLAGNEQFF.

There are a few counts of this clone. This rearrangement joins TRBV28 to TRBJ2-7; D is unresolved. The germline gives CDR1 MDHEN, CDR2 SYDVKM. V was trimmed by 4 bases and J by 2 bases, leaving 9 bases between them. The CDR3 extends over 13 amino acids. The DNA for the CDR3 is TGTGCCAGCAGTTCGGTTGGGGCCTACGAGCAGTACTTC. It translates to CASSSVGAYEQYF.